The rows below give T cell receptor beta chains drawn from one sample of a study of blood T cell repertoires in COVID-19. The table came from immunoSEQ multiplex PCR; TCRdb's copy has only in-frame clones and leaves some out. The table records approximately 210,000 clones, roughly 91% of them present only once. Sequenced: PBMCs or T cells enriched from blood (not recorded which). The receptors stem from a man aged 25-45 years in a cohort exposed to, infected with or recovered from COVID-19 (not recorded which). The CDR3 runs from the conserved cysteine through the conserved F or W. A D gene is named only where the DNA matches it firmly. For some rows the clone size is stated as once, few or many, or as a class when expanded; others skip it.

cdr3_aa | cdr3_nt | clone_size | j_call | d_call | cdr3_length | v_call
CASSLNGYRGLSNQPQHF | TGTGCCAGCAGCTTAAATGGTTACAGGGGCCTAAGCAATCAGCCCCAGCATTTT | NA | TRBJ1-5 | TRBD1 | 18 | TRBV7-8
CARSPSTSGREETQYF | TGTGCCAGAAGTCCCAGCACTAGCGGGAGGGAGGAGACCCAGTACTTC | NA | TRBJ2-5 | NA | 16 | TRBV7-5
CASSFPDSYYGYTF | TGTGCCAGCAGTTTTCCGGACAGTTACTATGGCTACACCTTC | NA | TRBJ1-2 | NA | 14 | TRBV28
CASSGGPSNQPQHF | TGCGCCAGCAGCGGCGGGCCAAGCAATCAGCCCCAGCATTTT | NA | TRBJ1-5 | NA | 14 | TRBV5-1
CASSGMGRALGYGYTF | TGTGCCAGCAGCGGGATGGGGCGTGCCTTGGGCTATGGCTACACCTTC | NA | TRBJ1-2 | NA | 16 | TRBV11-2
CASSRRLGGAGDNEQFF | TGTGCCAGCAGTAGACGACTAGGGGGAGCGGGGGACAATGAGCAGTTCTTC | few | TRBJ2-1 | TRBD2 | 17 | TRBV27
CASSEPRGRVSGANVLTF | TGTGCCAGCAGTGAACCTCGGGGAAGAGTTTCTGGGGCCAACGTCCTGACTTTC | NA | TRBJ2-6 | NA | 18 | TRBV6-1
CASSLELAQETQYF | TGTGCCAGCAGCTTGGAGCTAGCCCAAGAGACCCAGTACTTC | NA | TRBJ2-5 | NA | 14 | TRBV5-8
CSVTQGVAFF | TGCAGCGTTACACAGGGAGTAGCTTTCTTT | NA | TRBJ1-1 | NA | 10 | TRBV29-1
CASSVGGSLNTEAFF | TGTGCCAGCAGCGTAGGTGGGAGTTTGAACACTGAAGCTTTCTTT | NA | TRBJ1-1 | NA | 15 | TRBV9
CASSQGPRGTYEQYF | TGTGCCAGCAGCCAAGGGCCCCGAGGGACCTACGAGCAGTACTTC | NA | TRBJ2-7 | NA | 15 | TRBV3-1/TRBV3-2
CASSLRPLELAGGDTQYF | TGTGCCAGCAGCTTAAGGCCCTTGGAGTTAGCGGGTGGGGATACGCAGTATTTT | NA | TRBJ2-3 | TRBD2 | 18 | TRBV7-2
CASSPRTASQETQYF | TGTGCCAGCTCACCACGGACAGCGTCCCAAGAGACCCAGTACTTC | once | TRBJ2-5 | NA | 15 | TRBV18
CASSRQDRTEAFF | TGTGCCAGCAGCCGCCAGGACAGAACTGAAGCTTTCTTT | NA | TRBJ1-1 | NA | 13 | TRBV14
CASSLLAGGLSSYNEQFF | TGTGCCAGCAGTTTACTAGCGGGAGGGCTTAGCTCCTACAATGAGCAGTTCTTC | NA | TRBJ2-1 | TRBD2 | 18 | TRBV27
CASSKGQGTGEQYF | TGTGCCAGCAGCAAGGGACAGGGTACGGGGGAGCAGTACTTC | NA | TRBJ2-7 | TRBD1 | 14 | TRBV5-4
CASSFGRGLPSLNEQFF | TGTGCCAGCAGTTTCGGCCGGGGACTCCCGTCCCTTAATGAGCAGTTCTTC | NA | TRBJ2-1 | NA | 17 | TRBV27
CASSELTSRSYNEQFF | TGTGCCAGCAGCGAACTAACTAGCCGCTCCTACAATGAGCAGTTCTTC | few | TRBJ2-1 | NA | 16 | TRBV2
CASSSFQGATDTQYF | TGTGCCAGCAGCTCTTTCCAGGGGGCCACAGATACGCAGTATTTT | once | TRBJ2-3 | TRBD1 | 15 | TRBV5-6
CASSVGGPEQFF | TGTGCCAGCAGCGTAGGTGGCCCTGAGCAGTTCTTC | NA | TRBJ2-1 | NA | 12 | TRBV9
CASGEGNDEKLFF | TGTGCCAGCGGGGAGGGGAATGATGAAAAACTGTTTTTT | NA | TRBJ1-4 | NA | 13 | TRBV2
CASSLGQNYEQYF | TGTGCCAGCAGCTTGGGACAGAACTACGAGCAGTACTTC | NA | TRBJ2-7 | TRBD1 | 13 | TRBV7-3
CATSREVSTGERSEYGYTF | TGTGCCACCAGCAGAGAGGTCTCGACAGGGGAAAGGTCAGAGTATGGCTACACCTTC | few | TRBJ1-2 | TRBD1 | 19 | TRBV15
CASSYSGRPNYGYTF | TGTGCCAGCAGTTACTCGGGCAGACCTAACTATGGCTACACCTTC | NA | TRBJ1-2 | NA | 15 | TRBV6-2/TRBV6-3
CASGSYLRGDGYTF | TGTGCCAGCGGATCTTACTTACGGGGAGATGGCTACACCTTC | NA | TRBJ1-2 | NA | 14 | TRBV28
CASSLPRDRGDTEAFF | TGTGCCAGCAGCCTACCTCGGGACAGGGGGGACACTGAAGCTTTCTTT | NA | TRBJ1-1 | TRBD1 | 16 | TRBV7-9
CASSRGGTGVDSNQPQHF | TGTGCCAGCAGCCGCGGTGGGACAGGGGTTGATAGCAATCAGCCCCAGCATTTT | NA | TRBJ1-5 | TRBD1 | 18 | TRBV13
CASSYSIRSSYEQYF | TGTGCCAGCAGTTACTCGATCCGTAGCTCCTACGAGCAGTACTTC | few | TRBJ2-7 | NA | 15 | TRBV6-2/TRBV6-3
CASSQTTGNDEAFF | TGTGCCAGCTCACAAACTACCGGGAACGATGAAGCTTTCTTT | NA | TRBJ1-1 | NA | 14 | TRBV18
CASGIAGSAQPQHF | TGTGCCAGCGGAATTGCAGGGTCGGCTCAGCCCCAGCATTTT | NA | TRBJ1-5 | NA | 14 | TRBV27
CASGSGTSGLQETQYF | TGCGCCAGCGGCTCCGGGACTAGCGGGCTTCAAGAGACCCAGTACTTC | NA | TRBJ2-5 | TRBD2 | 16 | TRBV5-1
CASSLENGGYGYTF | TGTGCCAGCAGCTTAGAAAATGGCGGCTATGGCTACACCTTC | NA | TRBJ1-2 | NA | 14 | TRBV7-9
CASSLRLGTSRAAGLDTQYF | TGCGCCAGCAGCCTTCGACTAGGCACCTCGAGGGCCGCTGGTCTAGATACGCAGTATTTT | NA | TRBJ2-3 | NA | 20 | TRBV4-1
CASSQESGIQYEQYF | TGCGCCAGCAGCCAAGAAAGCGGGATACAATACGAGCAGTACTTC | NA | TRBJ2-7 | TRBD2 | 15 | TRBV4-1
CASSLAGQGVGNTEAFF | TGCGCCAGCAGCTTGGCGGGTCAGGGTGTAGGGAACACTGAAGCTTTCTTT | NA | TRBJ1-1 | NA | 17 | TRBV5-1
CASSRASSYNSPLHF | TGTGCCAGCAGTCGTGCGAGCTCCTATAATTCACCCCTCCACTTT | NA | TRBJ1-6 | NA | 15 | TRBV28
CASRPTGTPVSFSKKPADQPQHF | TGTGCCAGCAGACCTACCGGGACACCGGTATCCTTCAGTAAAAAACCCGCCGATCAGCCCCAGCATTTT | NA | TRBJ1-5 | NA | 23 | TRBV3-1/TRBV3-2
CASSLPRGAAKNIQYF | TGTGCCAGCAGTTTGCCCAGGGGAGCGGCCAAAAACATTCAGTACTTC | NA | TRBJ2-4 | NA | 16 | TRBV28
CASSTGTGGTYSNQPQHF | TGTGCCAGTAGTACCGGGACAGGGGGTACATATAGCAATCAGCCCCAGCATTTT | NA | TRBJ1-5 | TRBD1 | 18 | TRBV19
CASLDRVLRGTEAFF | TGTGCCAGCCTGGACAGGGTTTTAAGGGGCACTGAAGCTTTCTTT | NA | TRBJ1-1 | TRBD1 | 15 | TRBV18
CASSLGGVSSEKLFF | TGTGCCAGCAGCTTAGGGGGGGTGTCGAGTGAAAAACTGTTTTTT | NA | TRBJ1-4 | NA | 15 | TRBV7-2
CASSAQGSADEQYF | TGTGCCAGCAGTGCACAGGGAAGTGCCGACGAGCAGTACTTC | NA | TRBJ2-7 | NA | 14 | TRBV9
CASSLRPLGSGSYNEQFF | TGTGCCAGCAGTTTAAGGCCCCTAGGGAGCGGTTCCTACAATGAGCAGTTCTTC | once | TRBJ2-1 | NA | 18 | TRBV27
CASYHGTSGTDTQYF | TGTGCCAGCTACCACGGGACTAGTGGTACAGATACGCAGTATTTT | NA | TRBJ2-3 | TRBD2 | 15 | TRBV6-5
CASSLMQGETEQYF | TGTGCCAGCAGCTTAATGCAGGGGGAAACCGAGCAGTACTTC | NA | TRBJ2-7 | TRBD1 | 14 | TRBV5-5
CASSPHTLSSYNEQFF | TGTGCCAGCAGTCCCCATACCCTAAGCTCCTACAATGAGCAGTTCTTC | NA | TRBJ2-1 | NA | 16 | TRBV28
CASSRTQVVKETQYF | TGTGCCAGCAGCCGGACTCAGGTGGTCAAAGAGACCCAGTACTTC | NA | TRBJ2-5 | NA | 15 | TRBV7-9
CASSLTGGIGYTF | TGTGCCAGCAGTTTGACAGGGGGAATAGGCTACACCTTC | NA | TRBJ1-2 | TRBD1 | 13 | TRBV6-5
CASSLPARRSYSGANVLTF | TGCGCCAGCAGCTTACCGGCCAGGCGTTCTTACTCTGGGGCCAACGTCCTGACTTTC | NA | TRBJ2-6 | NA | 19 | TRBV5-1
CASTDAASGNTIYF | TGTGCCAGTACCGACGCGGCCTCTGGAAACACCATATATTTT | once | TRBJ1-3 | NA | 14 | TRBV19
CASSKEYEQYF | TGCGCCAGCAGCAAAGAGTACGAGCAGTACTTC | NA | TRBJ2-7 | NA | 11 | TRBV5-1
CASSLEQGRMAQPQHF | TGTGCCAGCAGCTTAGAGCAGGGGAGAATGGCTCAGCCCCAGCATTTT | NA | TRBJ1-5 | NA | 16 | TRBV7-2
CASSPQGVEREQYF | TGTGCCAGCTCACCACAAGGGGTGGAGCGCGAGCAGTACTTC | NA | TRBJ2-7 | NA | 14 | TRBV18